This TCR beta chain is drawn from a study of cytomegalovirus exposure and HLA in healthy donors. On the study more broadly: There were just under 400 genotyped donors. Of these, roughly 86% fell in the genetic ancestry cluster associated with self-reported Caucasian donors.

The trim removed 3 bases at V and 3 bases at J, leaving 4 bases unmatched. The CDR3 consists of 15 residues. Germline assignment: CDR1 SGHNT and CDR2 YYREEE (reference sequence). Findings of the study overall: In vitro confirmation showed three CMV-associated chains to be CMV antigen specific.

With respect to this clone: Its antigen is undetermined.

Primers included in the PCR were 60 Vbeta and 13 Jbeta primers. Sequenced by immunoSEQ multiplex PCR; TCRdb stores in-frame clones only, minus some. The sample has 160,000 or so clones, 77% seen once. The rearrangement joins TRBV5-4 to TRBJ2-3, with TRBD2 matching over 10 bases. This clonotype originated in a man aged 25 to 45 in good health and CMV-seropositive. Sequenced: PBMCs. Here the CDR3 reads CASSSSGGATDTQYF. The CDR3 DNA is TGTGCCAGCAGCTCAAGCGGGGGGGCAACAGATACGCAGTATTTT. The full variable domain, its missing parts supplied by reference TRBV5-4 and TRBJ2-3, is ETGVTQSPTHLIKTRGQQVTLRCSSQSGHNTVSWYQQALGQGPQFIFQYYREEENGRGNFPPRFSGLQFPNYSSELNVNALELDDSALYLCASSSSGGATDTQYFGPGTRLTVL.